What follows are 23 T cell receptor beta chains derived from one specimen sequenced in a study of T cells in Graves' hyperthyroidism and ophthalmopathy. The investigators amplified TCR beta CDR3 regions from RNA transcripts. Using the HTBI primer set, a first-round RT-PCR was run on the TCR CDR3. Via MiXCR, TCRdb re-called the multiplex PCR reads, giving one row per CDR3 protein. Found here are a few hundred thousand distinct CDR3 sequences, over 20% of them singletons; the top ten hold about 50%. The specimen sequenced was blood. The receptors derive from a woman aged 50 to 60 with Graves' hyperthyroidism.

This clonotype was counted ten times or more. This chain uses TRBV7-2 with TRBJ2-1; D not certain. There are 14 residues in the CDR3. Trimming stripped 2 bases from V and 3 bases from J, with 8 bases between. From germline, CDR1 is SGHTA and CDR2 FQGNSA. In DNA, the CDR3 is TGTGCCAGCAGCTTATTGGGCAGCTACAATGAGCAGTTCTTC. It encodes CASSLLGSYNEQFF.

The sample holds many counts of this clonotype. In nucleotides, the CDR3 is TGCAGTGCCCACGGCGGGGGTGCTAATGAAAAACTGTTTTTT. The encoded protein is CSAHGGGANEKLFF. The J gene is TRBJ1-4, the V gene TRBV20-1; D is possibly TRBD1 (5 bases). The V end was cut by 6 bases, the J end by 3 bases, with 14 bases between. The CDR3 consists of 14 residues. CDR1 and CDR2 from the germline V gene are DFQATT and SNEGSKA (reference sequence).

This clonotype was seen at least ten times. The V call is TRBV5-1, the J call TRBJ2-7, with TRBD2 identical over 9 bases. Germline V CDR1 and CDR2: SGHRS, YFSETQ. Unmatched junction bases numbered 7, after V lost 2 bases and J lost 4 bases. The CDR3 covers 15 residues. CDR3 amino acids: CASSLGSGSVYEQYF. CDR3 nucleotides: TGCGCCAGCAGCTTAGGTAGCGGGAGTGTATACGAGCAGTACTTC.

As concerns this clonotype: The junction differs from germline at one of its ends, possibly a read error. The rearrangement uses TRBV3-1 and TRBJ1-1; TRBD1 might be the D (6 bases). This CDR3 has 16 amino acids. CDR1 is LGHDT and CDR2 is YNNKEL in the germline V gene (reference sequence). The CDR3 DNA reads TGTGCCAGCAGCCAATCATGGGGGGCTATGAACACTGAGGCTTTCTTT. The encoded protein is CASSQSWGAMNTEAFF.

The DNA for the CDR3 is TGTGCCACCAGCGGGCCCATCGGACAGAAAACTTGGGGGAATCAGCCCCAGCATTTT. Translated: CATSGPIGQKTWGNQPQHF. V gene TRBV15 combines with J gene TRBJ1-5; TRBD1 might be the D (6 bases). This CDR3 is 19 amino acids long. V was shortened by 5 bases and J by 4 bases, with 27 bases between the two germline ends. Germline-derived CDR1 and CDR2 are LNHNV and YYDKDF (reference sequence).

This clonotype was recorded at least ten times. In DNA, the CDR3 is TGTGCCAGCAGCGCAGGGTGGAATTCACCCCTCCACTTT. It yields the protein CASSAGWNSPLHF. This sequence joins TRBV7-6 and TRBJ1-6; TRBD1 is a possible D gene (5 bases). The CDR3 has 13 residues. V lost 5 bases and J 7 bases, leaving 9 bases between the germline ends. Germline V gene lookup returns CDR1 SGHVS and CDR2 FNYEAQ.

This clonotype was observed many times. The gene calls are TRBV5-1 and TRBJ2-3; the D is unclear. The ends were cut back, 7 bases at V and 4 bases at J, with 13 bases in the middle. There are 13 residues in the CDR3. In germline, CDR1 is SGHRS, CDR2 YFSETQ. CDR3 coding DNA: TGCGCCAGCGGGGTATCGGACCCAGATACGCAGTATTTT. Amino acids: CASGVSDPDTQYF. The full variable domain, rest sourced from reference TRBV5-1 and TRBJ2-3, is KAGVTQTPRYLIKTRGQQVTLSCSPISGHRSVSWYQQTPGQGLQFLFEYFSETQRNKGNFPGRFSGRQFSNSRSEMNVSTLELGDSALYLCASGVSDPDTQYFGPGTRLTVL.

This clonotype appeared many times. The genes are TRBV28 and TRBJ1-5; D is undetermined. Trimming shortened V by 7 bases and J by 7 bases, and 20 bases separated the two germline ends. Per germline, CDR1 MDHEN and CDR2 SYDVKM. This CDR3 is 15 amino acids long. Here the CDR3 reads CASTHTTRPGQPQHF. The CDR3 nucleotides are TGTGCCAGCACCCACACGACCCGCCCGGGACAGCCCCAGCATTTT.

This clonotype turned up a few times. The V gene is TRBV7-3, the J gene TRBJ1-5; unclear D gene. The V end was cut by 0 bases, the J end by 4 bases, with 7 bases between. Germline CDR1 SGHTA, CDR2 FQGTGA. The CDR3 sequence is 14 residues long. CDR3 sequence (DNA): TGTGCCAGCAGCTTAACCCCTGGGAATCAGCCCCAGCATTTT. Its translation is CASSLTPGNQPQHF.

This clonotype was seen many times. V gene TRBV14 combines with J gene TRBJ2-3, with D unclear. The CDR3 is 13 amino acids. Trimming removed 4 bases from V and 1 base from J, with 6 bases in between. Germline CDR1 reads SGHDN; CDR2 reads FVKESK. The CDR3 DNA reads as TGTGCCAGCAGCCGGTGGGGCACAGATACGCAGTATTTT. It codes for CASSRWGTDTQYF.

This clonotype was seen ten or more times. CDR3 bases: TGTGCCAGCAGCCAAGGAAGGGCGGCACAAGAGACCCAGTACTTC. Its protein product is CASSQGRAAQETQYF. The V call is TRBV3-1, the J call TRBJ2-5; D remains unclear. Between the trimmed V and J ends, which lost 1 base and 2 bases, there was a span of 11 bases. The CDR3 is 15 residues long. Germline loops: CDR1 LGHDT, CDR2 YNNKEL (reference sequence).

J is TRBJ2-3 and V is TRBV7-9; 14 bases are shared with TRBD2. In germline, CDR1 is SEHNR, CDR2 FQNEAQ (reference sequence). CDR3 size: 21 residues. V lost 0 bases to trimming and J lost 0 bases; unmatched junction nucleotides: 11. DNA of the CDR3: TGTGCCAGCAGCTTAGCGCTGTGGGATGGGACTAGCGGGGGTAGCACAGATACGCAGTATTTT. It yields the protein CASSLALWDGTSGGSTDTQYF.

Ten or more counts support this clonotype. The J gene is TRBJ2-4, the V gene TRBV2; weak D call: TRBD1 (5 bases). The CDR3 is 14 residues long. Germline CDR1 and CDR2: SNHLY and FYNNEI. Trimming removed 4 bases at V and 1 base at J, with 8 bases between. CDR3 loop: CASSGTKAKNIQYF. CDR3 bases: TGTGCCAGCAGTGGGACAAAGGCCAAAAACATTCAGTACTTC.

Note on this clonotype: A much larger clone lies one base from this, so it may be a read error. V is TRBV6-2 or TRBV6-3 and J is TRBJ2-5, with TRBD1 as a possible D gene (6 bases). Germline V lookup: CDR1 MNHEY, CDR2 SVGEGT. The CDR3 covers 15 residues. The DNA for the CDR3 is TGTCCCAGCAGCTCTACAGGGAATCCTCAAGAGACCCAGTACTTC. It encodes CPSSSTGNPQETQYF.

The chain carries TRBV3-1 and TRBJ1-2; no firm D call. CDR1 LGHDT and CDR2 YNNKEL come from the germline V gene (reference sequence). The CDR3 contains 14 residues. Trimming removed 3 bases at V and 1 base at J, with 9 bases between. In DNA, the CDR3 is TGTGCCAGCAGCCATTGGGGAAGTAACTATGGCTACACCTTC. It codes for CASSHWGSNYGYTF. The full variable domain, in which reference TRBV3-1 and TRBJ1-2 provide the parts outside the CDR3, is DTAVSQTPKYLVTQMGNDKSIKCEQNLGHDTMYWYKQDSKKFLKIMFSYNNKELIINETVPNRFSPKSPDKAHLNLHINSLELGDSAVYFCASSHWGSNYGYTFGSGTRLTVV.

This clonotype was counted a few times. This chain connects TRBV5-1 to TRBJ1-4, with D tentatively TRBD1 (5 bases). Deletions cut 0 bases from V and 5 bases from J, with 11 bases between. This CDR3 comprises 15 residues. CDR1 is SGHRS and CDR2 is YFSETQ in the germline V gene. The CDR3 loop reads CASSLEGIPNEKLFF. The CDR3 bases are TGCGCCAGCAGCTTGGAGGGGATTCCAAATGAAAAACTGTTTTTT. Full variable domain (rest looked up from reference TRBV5-1 and TRBJ1-4): KAGVTQTPRYLIKTRGQQVTLSCSPISGHRSVSWYQQTPGQGLQFLFEYFSETQRNKGNFPGRFSGRQFSNSRSEMNVSTLELGDSALYLCASSLEGIPNEKLFFGSGTQLSVL.

V usage is TRBV7-3 and J usage is TRBJ2-1; tentative D call: TRBD2 (5 bases). The V gene's germline CDR1 is SGHTA and CDR2 FQGTGA. The CDR3 runs to 13 residues. Trimming stripped 8 bases from V and 8 bases from J, with 16 bases between. CDR3 in amino acids: CASGSSSLDEQFF. CDR3 sequence (DNA): TGTGCCAGCGGCTCCTCTAGCTTGGATGAGCAGTTCTTC.

This clonotype was seen at least ten times. The chain recombines TRBV20-1 with TRBJ2-3; possible D gene TRBD2, 6 bases. The CDR3 runs 14 residues. Germline V lookup: CDR1 DFQATT, CDR2 SNEGSKA (reference sequence). The V gene lost 4 bases and the J gene lost 0 bases, with 11 bases spanning the gap. CDR3 residues: CSAKLGGSTDTQYF. The CDR3 DNA is TGCAGTGCTAAGCTAGGAGGGAGCACAGATACGCAGTATTTT.

This clonotype was seen only a few times. V gene TRBV5-5 combines with J gene TRBJ1-2; tentative D call: TRBD1 (5 bases). V was shortened by 0 bases and J by 0 bases, with 9 bases between the two germline ends. The CDR3 runs 15 residues. CDR1 SGHKS and CDR2 YYEKEE come from the germline V gene (reference sequence). As DNA, the CDR3 is TGTGCCAGCAGCTTGGTGGCGGGGGCTAACTATGGCTACACCTTC. This sequence encodes CASSLVAGANYGYTF.

This clonotype was seen repeatedly, ten times or more. The V and J genes are TRBV6-2 or TRBV6-3 and TRBJ2-2, with D uncertain. The germline V gene has CDR1 MNHEY and CDR2 SVGEGT. V lost 6 bases, J lost 6 bases, and 5 bases lay in between. CDR3 length: 11 amino acids. CDR3 bases: TGTGCCAGCAGCTCCGCCGGGGAGCTGTTTTTT. Protein: CASSSAGELFF.

This clonotype was counted many times. The rearrangement links TRBV6-1 to TRBJ2-1, with unresolved D. The CDR3 runs 18 residues. Germline V CDR1 and CDR2: MNHNS, SASEGT. With 6 bases removed from V and 7 bases from J, the gap between germline ends came to 28 bases. CDR3 region: CASRIFESVTPRGNEQFF. In nucleotides, the CDR3 is TGTGCCAGCAGGATCTTTGAGAGTGTGACACCCCGTGGGAATGAGCAGTTCTTC.

This clonotype was detected ten times or more. The rearrangement links TRBV11-2 to TRBJ2-5; TRBD1 matches at 9 bases. With 5 bases clipped from V and 1 base from J, the junction kept 8 bases outside the gene matches. The germline V gene has CDR1 SGHAT and CDR2 FQNNGV. The CDR3 has 16 residues. DNA of the CDR3: TGTGCCAGCAGCCTTGGGACAGGGATTCGCCAAGAGACCCAGTACTTC. It yields the protein CASSLGTGIRQETQYF.

V and J are TRBV2 and TRBJ2-5, with D perhaps TRBD1 (6 bases). CDR3 length: 13 amino acids. The V end lost 5 bases, the J end lost 6 bases, and 13 bases lay between the germline ends. Germline CDR1 reads SNHLY; CDR2 reads FYNNEI. The CDR3 nucleotides read TGTGCCAGCAGTTACAGGGTTAGTCAGACCCAGTACTTC. It translates to CASSYRVSQTQYF.